The rows below give T cell receptor beta chains drawn from one sample of a study of cytomegalovirus exposure and HLA in healthy donors. Sequenced by immunoSEQ multiplex PCR; TCRdb stores in-frame clones only, minus some. In the table there are some 140,000 clones, roughly nine tenths of which are singletons. Sequenced material: PBMCs. Receptors were obtained from a man aged 18 to 30 in good health and CMV-seronegative. Each CDR3 is given with its conserved first and last residue.

v_gene: TRBV15; j_gene: TRBJ2-5; CDR3aa: CATSRQGKETQYF
v_gene: TRBV6-6; j_gene: TRBJ1-2; CDR3aa: CASSPGGLDDYGYTF
v_gene: TRBV5-6; j_gene: TRBJ2-7; CDR3aa: CASSLVRRGSGDEQYF
v_gene: TRBV13; j_gene: TRBJ2-1; CDR3aa: CASQQGSYNEQFF
v_gene: TRBV27; j_gene: TRBJ2-3; CDR3aa: CASSFSGRITDTQYF
v_gene: TRBV5-6; j_gene: TRBJ2-1; CDR3aa: CASSLERGGEQFF
v_gene: TRBV5-1; j_gene: TRBJ1-2; CDR3aa: CASSGRPEGGYTF
v_gene: TRBV23-1; j_gene: TRBJ1-2; CDR3aa: CASSLYTDRGEGGYTF
v_gene: TRBV5-1; j_gene: TRBJ2-7; CDR3aa: CASSAGTGGLEQYF
v_gene: TRBV7-2; j_gene: TRBJ2-2; CDR3aa: CASSFQGTTSGGELFF
v_gene: TRBV28; j_gene: TRBJ2-5; CDR3aa: CASRKSGNGPQETQYF
v_gene: TRBV28; j_gene: TRBJ1-1; CDR3aa: CASSKGGGLTEAFF
v_gene: TRBV6-5; j_gene: TRBJ2-7; CDR3aa: CATLSTSGEQYF
v_gene: TRBV19; j_gene: TRBJ2-7; CDR3aa: CASSIPTESYEQYF
v_gene: TRBV28; j_gene: TRBJ2-1; CDR3aa: CASRLAGGEQFF
v_gene: TRBV5-4; j_gene: TRBJ2-3; CDR3aa: CASSRGLAGVTDTQYF
v_gene: TRBV7-2; j_gene: TRBJ2-7; CDR3aa: CASSLELATSSYEQYF
v_gene: TRBV7-9; j_gene: TRBJ2-2; CDR3aa: CASSSTGGSGELFF
v_gene: TRBV10-3; j_gene: TRBJ2-7; CDR3aa: CAIRGTASSYEQYF
v_gene: TRBV6-1; j_gene: TRBJ2-5; CDR3aa: CASSEALTGSETQYF
v_gene: TRBV9; j_gene: TRBJ2-1; CDR3aa: CASSGRQYNEQFF
v_gene: TRBV9; j_gene: TRBJ1-4; CDR3aa: CASSVGAGAYEKLFF
v_gene: TRBV9; j_gene: TRBJ2-7; CDR3aa: CASSVEDSPGEQYF
v_gene: TRBV5-1; j_gene: TRBJ2-1; CDR3aa: CASSAGGGYNEQFF
v_gene: TRBV5-1; j_gene: TRBJ1-1; CDR3aa: CASSRTGEGVDTEAFF
v_gene: TRBV7-9; j_gene: TRBJ1-1; CDR3aa: CASSRDWNTEAFF
v_gene: TRBV13; j_gene: TRBJ2-7; CDR3aa: CASSPRDVPYEQYF
v_gene: TRBV10-3; j_gene: TRBJ2-1; CDR3aa: CAIRTAGGDRDEQFF
v_gene: TRBV28; j_gene: TRBJ2-7; CDR3aa: CASSSRGSYEQYF
v_gene: TRBV5-1; j_gene: TRBJ2-7; CDR3aa: CASSATDAAYEQYF
v_gene: TRBV5-1; j_gene: TRBJ1-2; CDR3aa: CASSLGLGGYGYTF
v_gene: TRBV7-8; j_gene: TRBJ2-2; CDR3aa: CASSMQGATTGELFF
v_gene: TRBV2; j_gene: TRBJ2-1; CDR3aa: CASALWRSNEQFF
v_gene: TRBV7-9; j_gene: TRBJ2-1; CDR3aa: CASSLASAGGPLYNEQFF
v_gene: TRBV2; j_gene: TRBJ2-1; CDR3aa: CASSEGTSGLSYNEQFF
v_gene: TRBV9; j_gene: TRBJ1-3; CDR3aa: CASGPRPDSLSGNTIYF
v_gene: TRBV27; j_gene: TRBJ2-1; CDR3aa: CASSLRGGVNEQFF
v_gene: TRBV18; j_gene: TRBJ2-4; CDR3aa: CASSPMVSRQGGIQYF
v_gene: TRBV27; j_gene: TRBJ1-5; CDR3aa: CASKVSYSNQPQHF
v_gene: TRBV7-9; j_gene: TRBJ2-3; CDR3aa: CASSLAIPSTDTQYF
v_gene: TRBV7-9; j_gene: TRBJ1-1; CDR3aa: CASSFGTGNTEAFF
v_gene: TRBV5-4; j_gene: TRBJ2-7; CDR3aa: CVVLRGGTYEQYF
v_gene: TRBV12-5; j_gene: TRBJ2-3; CDR3aa: CASGFRLAADTQYF
v_gene: TRBV6-5; j_gene: TRBJ2-7; CDR3aa: CASRGSRYLHEQYF
v_gene: TRBV4-3; j_gene: TRBJ2-7; CDR3aa: CASSQDLGQGFQQYF
v_gene: TRBV4-1; j_gene: TRBJ2-1; CDR3aa: CASSSTSSYNEQFF
v_gene: TRBV10-1; j_gene: TRBJ2-4; CDR3aa: CASSERGQQVNIQYF
v_gene: TRBV5-1; j_gene: TRBJ2-5; CDR3aa: CASSLAPSGALETQYF
v_gene: TRBV25-1; j_gene: TRBJ1-2; CDR3aa: CASRAPGQGPRGYTF